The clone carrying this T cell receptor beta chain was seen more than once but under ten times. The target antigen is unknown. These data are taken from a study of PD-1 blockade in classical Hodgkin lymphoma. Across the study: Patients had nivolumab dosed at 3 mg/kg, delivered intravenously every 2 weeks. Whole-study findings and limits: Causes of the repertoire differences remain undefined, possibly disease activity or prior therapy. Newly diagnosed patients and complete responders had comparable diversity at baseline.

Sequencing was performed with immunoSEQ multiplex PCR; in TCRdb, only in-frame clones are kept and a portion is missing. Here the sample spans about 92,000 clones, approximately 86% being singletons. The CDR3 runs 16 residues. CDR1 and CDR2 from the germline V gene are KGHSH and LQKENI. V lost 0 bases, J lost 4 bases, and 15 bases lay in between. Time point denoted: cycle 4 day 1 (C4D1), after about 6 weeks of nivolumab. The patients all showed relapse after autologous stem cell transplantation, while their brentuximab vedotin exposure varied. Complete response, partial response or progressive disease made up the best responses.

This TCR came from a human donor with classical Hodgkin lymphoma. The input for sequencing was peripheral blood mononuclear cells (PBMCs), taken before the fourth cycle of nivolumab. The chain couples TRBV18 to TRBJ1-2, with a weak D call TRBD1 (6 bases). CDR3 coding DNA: TGTGCCAGCTCACCACCTAATGCGGGGGCGTCCTATGGCTACACCTTC. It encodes CASSPPNAGASYGYTF. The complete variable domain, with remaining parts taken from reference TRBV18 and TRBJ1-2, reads NAGVMQNPRHLVRRRGQEARLRCSPMKGHSHVYWYRQLPEEGLKFMVYLQKENIIDESGMPKERFSAEFPKEGPSILRIQQVVRGDSAAYFCASSPPNAGASYGYTFGSGTRLTVV.